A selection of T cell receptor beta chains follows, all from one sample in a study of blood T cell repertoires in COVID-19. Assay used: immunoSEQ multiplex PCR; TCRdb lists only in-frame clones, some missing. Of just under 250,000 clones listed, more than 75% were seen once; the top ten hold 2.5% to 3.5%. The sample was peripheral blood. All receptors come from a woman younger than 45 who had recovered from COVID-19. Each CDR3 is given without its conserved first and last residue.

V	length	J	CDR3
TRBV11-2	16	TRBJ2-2	ASTHRGQAWGDTGELF
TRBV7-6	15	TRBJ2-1	ASSLAGSGTGGNEQF
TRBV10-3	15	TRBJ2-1	AISEADRAAVSGEQF
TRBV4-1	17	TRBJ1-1	ASSQPRQGQGLMNTEAF
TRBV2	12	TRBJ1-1	ASSPQGGVTEAF
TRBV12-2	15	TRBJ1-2	ASRLGRRDRVCYGYT
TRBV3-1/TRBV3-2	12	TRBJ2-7	ASSPFAGGYEQY
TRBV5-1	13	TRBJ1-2	ASSFGGQGSSGYT
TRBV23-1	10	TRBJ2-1	ASSQKANEQF
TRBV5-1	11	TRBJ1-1	ASSLPRTSEAF
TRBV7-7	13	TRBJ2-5	ASSPGQGRGETQY
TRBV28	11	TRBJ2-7	ASSPGGSYEQY
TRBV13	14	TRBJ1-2	ASSLGSTGGGRGYT
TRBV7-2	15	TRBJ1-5	ASSLFGGHQSGQPQH
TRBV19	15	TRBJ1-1	ASTVWGSGGRDTEAF
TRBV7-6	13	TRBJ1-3	ASSWGVGAGNTIY
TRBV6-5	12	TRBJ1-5	ASSPAGAGQPQH
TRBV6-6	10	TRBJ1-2	AGRTGDYGYT
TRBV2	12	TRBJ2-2	ASEKWSNTGELF
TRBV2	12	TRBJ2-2	ASSELRNTGELF
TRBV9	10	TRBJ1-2	ASSAFNYGYT
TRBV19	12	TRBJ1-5	ASSILERGQPQH
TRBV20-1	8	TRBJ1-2	SASRGGYT
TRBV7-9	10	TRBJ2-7	ASSLAVYEQY
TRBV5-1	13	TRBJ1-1	ASSLTGTGNTEAF
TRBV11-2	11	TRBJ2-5	ASSLEVAETQY
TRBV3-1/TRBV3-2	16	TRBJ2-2	ASSQRGGSPTNTGELF
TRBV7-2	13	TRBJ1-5	ASSLVAGANQPQH
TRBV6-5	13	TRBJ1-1	ASSYPTRGDTEAF
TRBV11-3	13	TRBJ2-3	ASSLGIPGADTQY
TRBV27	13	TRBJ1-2	ASVPGGTLHYGYT
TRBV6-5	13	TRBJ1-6	ASSPGQGFNSPLH
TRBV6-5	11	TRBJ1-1	ASCRVFNTEAF
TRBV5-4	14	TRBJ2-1	ASSSKFAGGPGEQF
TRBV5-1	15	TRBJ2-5	ASSLVGPGHSGETQY
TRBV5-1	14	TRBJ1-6	ASSLDETGSRSPLH
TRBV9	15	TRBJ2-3	ASSVLSSGGRGDTQY
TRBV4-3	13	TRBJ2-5	ASSQDGSSGGTQY
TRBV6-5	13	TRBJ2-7	ASLNTGTGTYEQY
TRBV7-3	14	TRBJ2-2	VSSLTGRANTGELF
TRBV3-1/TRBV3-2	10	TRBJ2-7	ASSRDTYEQY
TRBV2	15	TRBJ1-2	ASSPVGTAGESYGYT
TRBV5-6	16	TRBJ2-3	ASSLVGTGSLGTDTQY
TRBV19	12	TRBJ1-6	ASSGWGPGSPLH
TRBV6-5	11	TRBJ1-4	ASSGQGNEKLF
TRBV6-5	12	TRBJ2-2	ASSRLWNTGELF
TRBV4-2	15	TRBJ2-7	ASSQDSRAGGSYEQY
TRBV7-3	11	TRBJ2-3	ASSQNTADTQY
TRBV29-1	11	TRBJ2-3	SGSQQGDGVSY
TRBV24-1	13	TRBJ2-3	ATSDSGGPTDTQY
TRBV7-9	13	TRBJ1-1	ASSFEDLGQGLAF
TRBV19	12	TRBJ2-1	ASNVWGGTDEQF
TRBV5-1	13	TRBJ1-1	ASSLFEGSGTEAF
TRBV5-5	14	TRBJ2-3	ASSLFGGSVTDTQY
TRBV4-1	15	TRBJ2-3	ASSQVAGTGVTDTQY
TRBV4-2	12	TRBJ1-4	ASSNDRGHEKLF
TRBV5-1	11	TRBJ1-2	ASSLDDSYGYT
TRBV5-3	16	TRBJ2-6	ARSFFRTGPSGANVLT
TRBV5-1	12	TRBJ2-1	ASSFRDKINEQF